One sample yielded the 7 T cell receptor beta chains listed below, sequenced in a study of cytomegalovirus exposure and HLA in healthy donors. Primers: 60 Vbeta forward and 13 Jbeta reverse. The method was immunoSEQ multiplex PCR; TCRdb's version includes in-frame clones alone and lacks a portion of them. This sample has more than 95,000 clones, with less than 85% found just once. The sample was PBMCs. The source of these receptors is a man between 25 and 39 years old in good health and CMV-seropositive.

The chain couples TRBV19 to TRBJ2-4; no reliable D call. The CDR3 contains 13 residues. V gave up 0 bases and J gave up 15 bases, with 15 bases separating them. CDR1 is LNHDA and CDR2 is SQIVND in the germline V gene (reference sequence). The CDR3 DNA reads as TGTGCCAGTAGTATAGATCTATGGGCGACCCTGTACTTC. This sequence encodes CASSIDLWATLYF. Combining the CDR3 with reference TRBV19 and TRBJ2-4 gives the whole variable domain DGGITQSPKYLFRKEGQNVTLSCEQNLNHDAMYWYRQDPGQGLRLIYYSQIVNDFQKGDIAEGYSVSREKKESFPLTVTSAQKNPTAFYLCASSIDLWATLYFGAGTRLSVL.

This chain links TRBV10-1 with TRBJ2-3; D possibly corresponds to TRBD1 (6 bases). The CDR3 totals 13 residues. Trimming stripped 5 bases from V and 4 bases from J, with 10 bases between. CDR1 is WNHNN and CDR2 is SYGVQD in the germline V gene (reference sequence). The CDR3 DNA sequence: TGCGCCAGCAGTCGGGACATCTCAGATACGCAGTATTTT. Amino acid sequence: CASSRDISDTQYF.

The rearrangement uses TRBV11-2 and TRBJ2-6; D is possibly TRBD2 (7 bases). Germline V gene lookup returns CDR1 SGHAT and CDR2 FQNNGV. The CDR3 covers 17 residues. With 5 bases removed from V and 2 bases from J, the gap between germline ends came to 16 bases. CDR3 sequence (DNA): TGTGCCAGCAGCCTCACTCAGGGGAGGGCTGGGGCCAACGTCCTGACTTTC. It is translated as CASSLTQGRAGANVLTF.

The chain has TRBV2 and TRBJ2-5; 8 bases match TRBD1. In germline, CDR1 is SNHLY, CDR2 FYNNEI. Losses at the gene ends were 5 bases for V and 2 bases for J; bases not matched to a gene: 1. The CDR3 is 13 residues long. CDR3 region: CASSRQGQETQYF. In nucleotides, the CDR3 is TGTGCCAGCAGTCGACAGGGGCAAGAGACCCAGTACTTC.

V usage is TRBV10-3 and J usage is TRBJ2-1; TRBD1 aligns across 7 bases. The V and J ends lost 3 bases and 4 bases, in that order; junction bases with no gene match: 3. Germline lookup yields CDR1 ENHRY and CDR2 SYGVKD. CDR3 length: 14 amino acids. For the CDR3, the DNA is TGTGCCATCAGTGATGGGGACAGTTACAATGAGCAGTTCTTC. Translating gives CAISDGDSYNEQFF.

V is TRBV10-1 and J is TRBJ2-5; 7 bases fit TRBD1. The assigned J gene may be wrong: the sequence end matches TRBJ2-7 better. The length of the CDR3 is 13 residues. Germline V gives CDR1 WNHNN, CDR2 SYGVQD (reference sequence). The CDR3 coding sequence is TGCGCCACGCAAGGGGCAGGGGGATACGAGCAGTACTTC. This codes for CATQGAGGYEQYF.

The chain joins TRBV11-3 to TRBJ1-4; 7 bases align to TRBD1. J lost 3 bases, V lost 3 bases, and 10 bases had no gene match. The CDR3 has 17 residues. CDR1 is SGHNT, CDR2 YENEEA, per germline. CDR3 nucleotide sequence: TGTGCCAGCAGCTTCCCAATTGGACAGGAGGCTAATGAAAAACTGTTTTTT. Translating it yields CASSFPIGQEANEKLFF.